Sequencing of this TCR beta chain was carried out in a study of human T cells and chemical hapten exposure. Study-level background: Variation in per-sample TCR yields came mainly from small pooled library volume differences.

It was unfractionated whole blood from which total RNA was extracted. This clonotype was found many times. Its antigen is undetermined. The V gene lost 6 bases and the J gene lost 4 bases, with 19 bases spanning the gap. The CDR3 sequence is 16 residues long. Germline V gene lookup returns CDR1 MNHEY and CDR2 SVGAGI. Each cDNA molecule in the library carried unique molecular identifiers. Original data processing: With a range of about 20,000 to 700,000, the median per sample was about 92,000 TCRs. TCRdb reprocessed the 5' RACE reads via MiXCR and lists one record per CDR3 protein. The V and J calls here are based on TCRdb, not the publication. The sample gives approximately 140,000 distinct CDR3 sequences, 4.1% of which show up once; about 1.3% is in the top ten. Study-wide results and limits: TCRs above 1 in 1000 frequency did not change with DPC sensitization.

This TCR came from a female donor in good health. The chain links TRBV6-5 to TRBJ2-1, with TRBD1 as a possible D gene (6 bases). The CDR3 region is CASRPPEGTPYNEQFF. CDR3 DNA: TGTGCCAGCAGGCCCCCTGAGGGGACACCTTACAATGAGCAGTTCTTC.